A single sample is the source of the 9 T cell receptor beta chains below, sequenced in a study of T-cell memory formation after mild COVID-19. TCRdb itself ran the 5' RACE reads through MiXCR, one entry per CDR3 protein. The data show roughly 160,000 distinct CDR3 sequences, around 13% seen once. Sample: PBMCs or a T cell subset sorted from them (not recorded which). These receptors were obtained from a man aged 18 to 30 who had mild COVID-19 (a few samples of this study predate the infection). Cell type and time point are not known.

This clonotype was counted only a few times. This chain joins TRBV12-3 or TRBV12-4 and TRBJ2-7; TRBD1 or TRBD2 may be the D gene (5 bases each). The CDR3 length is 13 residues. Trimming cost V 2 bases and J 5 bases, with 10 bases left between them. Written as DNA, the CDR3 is TGTGCCAGCAGTTTATTGGGGGTCAACGAGCAGTACTTC. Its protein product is CASSLLGVNEQYF.

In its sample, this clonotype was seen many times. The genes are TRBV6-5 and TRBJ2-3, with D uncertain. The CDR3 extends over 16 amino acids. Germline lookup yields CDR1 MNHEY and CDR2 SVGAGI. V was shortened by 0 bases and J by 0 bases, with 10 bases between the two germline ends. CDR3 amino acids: CASSYSPGSSTDTQYF. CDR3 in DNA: TGTGCCAGCAGTTACTCTCCCGGATCTAGCACAGATACGCAGTATTTT.

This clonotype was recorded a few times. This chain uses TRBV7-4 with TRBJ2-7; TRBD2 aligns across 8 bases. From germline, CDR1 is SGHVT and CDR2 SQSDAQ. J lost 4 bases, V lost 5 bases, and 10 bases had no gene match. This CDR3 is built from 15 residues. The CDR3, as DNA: TGTGCCAGCAGCCCGCAGGTCCCTAGCGGGTACGAGCAGTACGTC. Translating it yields CASSPQVPSGYEQYV.

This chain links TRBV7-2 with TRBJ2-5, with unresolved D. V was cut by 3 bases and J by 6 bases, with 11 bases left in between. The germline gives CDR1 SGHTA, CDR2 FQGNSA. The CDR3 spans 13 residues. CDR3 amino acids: CASSLARSKTQYF. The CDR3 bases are TGTGCCAGCAGCTTGGCCAGGTCGAAGACCCAGTACTTC.

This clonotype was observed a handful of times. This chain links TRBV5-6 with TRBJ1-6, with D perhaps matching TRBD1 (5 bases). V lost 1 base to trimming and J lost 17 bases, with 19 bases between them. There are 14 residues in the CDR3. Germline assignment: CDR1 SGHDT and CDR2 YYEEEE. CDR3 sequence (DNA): TGTGCCAGCAGCTTGCAGGGACCCACACCCCTCGTCCACTTT. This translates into CASSLQGPTPLVHF. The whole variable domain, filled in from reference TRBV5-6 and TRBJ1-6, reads DAGVTQSPTHLIKTRGQQVTLRCSPKSGHDTVSWYQQALGQGPQFIFQYYEEEERQRGNFPDRFSGHQFPNYSSELNVNALLLGDSALYLCASSLQGPTPLVHFGNGTRLTVT.

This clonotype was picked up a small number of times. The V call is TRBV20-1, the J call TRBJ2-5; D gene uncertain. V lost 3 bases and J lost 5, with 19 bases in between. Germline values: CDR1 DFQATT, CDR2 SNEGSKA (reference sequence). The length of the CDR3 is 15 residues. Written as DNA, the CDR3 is TGCAGTGCTAGTGCGACACCCGAAGATCGGGAGACCCAGTACTTC. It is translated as CSASATPEDRETQYF.

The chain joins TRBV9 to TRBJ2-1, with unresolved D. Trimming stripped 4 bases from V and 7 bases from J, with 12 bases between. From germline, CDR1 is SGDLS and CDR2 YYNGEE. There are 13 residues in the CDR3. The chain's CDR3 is CASSLPSRNEQFF. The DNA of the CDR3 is TGTGCCAGCAGCCTCCCCTCCAGGAATGAGCAGTTCTTC.

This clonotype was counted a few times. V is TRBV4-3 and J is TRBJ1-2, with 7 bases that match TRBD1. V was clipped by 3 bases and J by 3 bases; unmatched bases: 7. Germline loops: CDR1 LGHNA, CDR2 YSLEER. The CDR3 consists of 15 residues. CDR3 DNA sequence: TGCGCCAGCAGCCAGAACAGGGGAGGATACTATGGCTACACCTTC. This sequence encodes CASSQNRGGYYGYTF.

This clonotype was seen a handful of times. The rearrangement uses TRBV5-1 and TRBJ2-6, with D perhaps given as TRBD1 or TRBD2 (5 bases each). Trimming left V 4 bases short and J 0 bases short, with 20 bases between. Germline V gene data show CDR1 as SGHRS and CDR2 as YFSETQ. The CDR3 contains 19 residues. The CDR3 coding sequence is TGCGCCAGCAGCCCCAACCCCGGGGCAGCCGCCTCTGGGGCCAACGTCCTGACTTTC. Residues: CASSPNPGAAASGANVLTF. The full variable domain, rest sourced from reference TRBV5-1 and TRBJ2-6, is KAGVTQTPRYLIKTRGQQVTLSCSPISGHRSVSWYQQTPGQGLQFLFEYFSETQRNKGNFPGRFSGRQFSNSRSEMNVSTLELGDSALYLCASSPNPGAAASGANVLTFGAGSRLTVL.